These T cell receptor beta chains were read from a single sample in a study of CD4 T cells in relation to SARS-CoV-2 and coronaviruses. Clones were read by immunoSEQ multiplex PCR, and TCRdb kept only the in-frame ones, dropping some. This table has more than 25,000 clones, 55% to 75% appearing once. The antigens for these receptors are not known. Sequenced input: CD4+ T cells from PBMCs, cultured in vitro. The receptors come from a human donor in good health. The conserved cysteine and the conserved F or W are not part of the CDR3 here.

j_call	v_call	cdr3_aa
TRBJ2-3	TRBV4-3	ASSQLTSGGTDTQY
TRBJ2-2	TRBV4-2	ASSQTSGTINGELF
TRBJ1-4	TRBV2	ASSGGGRKATNEKLF
TRBJ2-3	TRBV5-1	ASSLAASPSTDTQY
TRBJ1-4	TRBV6-5	ASRPGTGGKEKLF
TRBJ2-5	TRBV28	ASSLPSLPETQY
TRBJ1-5	TRBV2	ASRTGYSNQPQH
TRBJ1-2	TRBV3-1/TRBV3-2	ASSPREGSSYT
TRBJ2-7	TRBV3-1/TRBV3-2	ASSQNVGGSNEQY
TRBJ1-3	TRBV6-6	ASSRLTGTAGHTIY
TRBJ2-3	TRBV28	ASSSTSGRFTDTQY
TRBJ2-3	TRBV19	ASSGGLAGGHPSTDTQY
TRBJ1-3	TRBV5-6	ASSLGQRNTIY
TRBJ1-3	TRBV19	ASSTAVVSGNTIY
TRBJ2-6	TRBV5-5	ASSFYAQGLAGANVLT
TRBJ1-1	TRBV4-3	ASSGRGNTEAF
TRBJ1-1	TRBV18	ASSPPARRTEAF
TRBJ1-5	TRBV19	ASSIGRGPEGNQPQH
TRBJ2-6	TRBV2	ASSAWTGFKNSGANVLT
TRBJ1-4	TRBV20-1	SAQNNEKLF
TRBJ2-7	TRBV2	ASSPTSGGSYEQY
TRBJ2-3	TRBV9	ASSPGTSGSSTQY
TRBJ2-7	TRBV6-2/TRBV6-3	ASSPALRRLATYEQY
TRBJ1-3	TRBV9	ASSIAPTGVENTIY
TRBJ1-1	TRBV9	ASSTRQGPLNTEAF
TRBJ2-5	TRBV6-5	ASSFGGAETQY
TRBJ2-3	TRBV19	ASSIQGNTDTQY
TRBJ2-5	TRBV18	ASSLYTEETQY
TRBJ2-3	TRBV7-2	ASSLVGSGGDTQY
TRBJ2-2	TRBV28	ASSLGQYTGELF
TRBJ2-3	TRBV21-1	ASSKLCYGTITDTQY
TRBJ1-2	TRBV14	ASSQDLAGTGYT